This T cell receptor beta chain was identified in a study of blood T cell repertoires in COVID-19. TCRdb keeps only in-frame clones here, not all; method: immunoSEQ multiplex PCR. The data contain 45,000 to 65,000 clones, about 85% of them singletons. The clonotype originates from a human donor with acute or convalescent COVID-19. The donor label of this sample is uncertain. The specimen sequenced was peripheral blood.

Here the CDR3 reads CASSVGDRGNIQYF. The CDR3 region has the DNA TGTGCCAGCAGCGTAGGGGACAGGGGAAACATTCAGTACTTC. The chain is built from TRBV9 and TRBJ2-4; 10 bases fit TRBD1. The CDR3 is 14 amino acids. The ends lost 0 bases at V and 6 bases at J; junction bases unmatched: 0. The germline V gene has CDR1 SGDLS and CDR2 YYNGEE. The whole variable domain, remainder taken from reference TRBV9 and TRBJ2-4, is DSGVTQTPKHLITATGQRVTLRCSPRSGDLSVYWYQQSLDQGLQFLIQYYNGEERAKGNILERFSAQQFPDLHSELNLSSLELGDSALYFCASSVGDRGNIQYFGAGTRLSVL.